One sample yielded the 20 T cell receptor beta chains listed below, sequenced in a study of T cells in Graves' hyperthyroidism and ophthalmopathy. Amplified TCR beta CDR3 regions came from RNA transcripts. The primer set for the first-round RT-PCR of the TCR CDR3 was HTBI. From the multiplex PCR reads, TCRdb called clonotypes with MiXCR, one entry per CDR3 protein. The sample contains a few hundred thousand distinct CDR3 sequences, 15% to 20% of which appear only once. The sequenced sample was blood. These TCRs come from a woman aged 40 to 50 with Graves' ophthalmopathy.

This clonotype was picked up many times. The genes are TRBV28 and TRBJ2-7; D is perhaps TRBD1 (6 bases). The V and J ends lost 2 bases and 0 bases respectively, with 11 bases between them. Germline CDR1 is MDHEN and CDR2 is SYDVKM. CDR3 length: 15 amino acids. The CDR3 loop reads CASSLQGPSSYEQYF. CDR3 DNA: TGTGCCAGCAGTTTACAGGGGCCGAGCTCCTACGAGCAGTACTTC.

A single count supports this clonotype. The CDR3 sequence: CASSYTTGQGAMNTEAFF. The CDR3 coding sequence is TGTGCCAGCAGTTACACGACGGGACAGGGGGCCATGAACACTGAAGCTTTCTTT. This sequence joins TRBV6-2 or TRBV6-3 and TRBJ1-1; 12 positions match TRBD1. Losses at the gene ends were 2 bases for V and 0 bases for J; bases not matched to a gene: 7. Germline V lookup: CDR1 MNHEY, CDR2 SVGEGT. CDR3 length: 18 amino acids.

Many counts were recorded for this clonotype. The chain links TRBV27 to TRBJ1-1; tentatively, D is TRBD1 (6 bases). CDR1 and CDR2 from the germline V gene are MNHEY and SMNVEV (reference sequence). V gave up 5 bases and J gave up 8 bases, with 18 bases separating them. This CDR3 has 14 residues. Here the CDR3 DNA reads TGTGCCAGCAGTATAGATTCAGGGGTCGGAGAAGCTTTCTTT. The encoded protein is CASSIDSGVGEAFF.

This clonotype has ten or more counts. The chain is built from TRBV6-2 or TRBV6-3 and TRBJ2-7; 8 positions match TRBD2. The J segment lost 0 bases and the V segment lost 6 bases, leaving 10 bases of the junction unmatched. The CDR3 is 16 residues long. The germline V gene encodes CDR1 MNHEY and CDR2 SVGEGT. CDR3 region: CASREIGGRNSYEQYF. DNA of the CDR3: TGTGCCAGCAGAGAGATAGGCGGGAGGAACTCCTACGAGCAGTACTTC.

This clonotype was seen ten or more times. The chain employs TRBV5-1 and TRBJ2-5; D possibly corresponds to TRBD1 (6 bases). Looked up from germline, CDR1 is SGHRS and CDR2 is YFSETQ. V was shortened by 0 bases and J by 5 bases, with 11 bases between the two germline ends. This CDR3 region has 14 residues. In DNA form, the CDR3 reads TGCGCCAGCAGCTTGGACAGGGCCCGGGAGACCCAGTACTTC. Its translation: CASSLDRARETQYF.

This clonotype was counted at least ten times. The chain has TRBV6-5 and TRBJ1-6, with D possibly being TRBD1 (6 bases). Germline values: CDR1 MNHEY, CDR2 SVGAGI. CDR3 length: 18 residues. Trimming took 1 base from V and 6 from J, leaving 19 bases between them. CDR3 sequence: CASSYYGQTNRPNSPLHF. CDR3 in DNA: TGTGCCAGCAGTTACTACGGACAGACGAATAGACCTAATTCACCCCTCCACTTT.

The chain is built from TRBV30 and TRBJ2-2, with D unresolved. Germline V gene lookup returns CDR1 GTSNPN and CDR2 SVGIG (reference sequence). This CDR3 is built from 12 residues. V shed 4 bases and J shed 3 bases, with 6 bases lying between them. The CDR3 bases are TGTGCCTGGACTGGGCACACCGGGGAGCTGTTTTTT. Its translation: CAWTGHTGELFF. The full variable domain, rest sourced from reference TRBV30 and TRBJ2-2, is SQTIHQWPATLVQPVGSPLSLECTVEGTSNPNLYWYRQAAGRGLQLLFYSVGIGQISSEVPQNLSASRPQDRQFILSSKKLLLSDSGFYLCAWTGHTGELFFGEGSRLTVL.

The chain combines TRBV14 with TRBJ2-4; D is perhaps TRBD2 (5 bases). Germline V CDR1 and CDR2: SGHDN, FVKESK. The germline V and J ends were trimmed by 4 bases and 0 bases, with 10 bases remaining between them. The CDR3 sequence is 15 residues long. The DNA for the CDR3 is TGTGCCAGCAGCCCGGTAGGACTAGCCAAAAACATTCAGTACTTC. Amino acids: CASSPVGLAKNIQYF.

This chain links TRBV10-3 with TRBJ2-7, with 13 nucleotides matching TRBD2. This CDR3 is built from 16 residues. After removal of 10 bases from V and 4 bases from J, the junction contained 13 bases not matched to a gene. Germline lookup yields CDR1 ENHRY and CDR2 SYGVKD. The CDR3 region is CATSGMGLAGSYEQYF. CDR3 nucleotide sequence: TGTGCCACCTCCGGCATGGGACTAGCGGGAAGTTACGAGCAGTACTTC.

This clonotype was seen at least ten times. The gene calls are TRBV20-1 and TRBJ1-5; D uncertain. The germline gives CDR1 DFQATT, CDR2 SNEGSKA (reference sequence). The CDR3 covers 15 residues. Trimming removed 2 bases at V and 3 bases at J, with 14 bases between. The CDR3 reads CSARTMDLTNQPQHF. The CDR3 bases are TGCAGTGCTAGAACCATGGACCTTACCAATCAGCCCCAGCATTTT.

The chain uses TRBV5-1 and TRBJ2-7; D remains unclear. Trimming pared 0 bases from V and 0 bases from J, leaving 10 bases between. CDR3 length: 15 residues. The germline CDR1 and CDR2 sequences are SGHRS and YFSETQ. The CDR3 nucleotides are TGCGCCAGCAGCTTGGCAACAGCCTTCTCCTACGAGCAGTACTTC. Its translation: CASSLATAFSYEQYF.

This clonotype was counted at least ten times. V gene TRBV6-2 or TRBV6-3 combines with J gene TRBJ2-7, with TRBD1 matching over 7 bases. V shed 7 bases, J shed 4 bases, and the junction held 10 bases outside the gene matches. The CDR3 runs to 14 residues. Germline lookup yields CDR1 MNHEY and CDR2 SVGEGT. CDR3 amino acids: CASIHGQALYEQYF. CDR3 nucleotides: TGTGCCAGCATTCACGGACAGGCCCTTTACGAGCAGTACTTC.

Details on this clonotype: A much bigger clone sits one base away, suggesting this may be a read error. The final CDR3 position lacks the conserved phenylalanine or tryptophan, pointing to a likely read error. This chain uses TRBV2 with TRBJ2-5, with 7 bases aligning to TRBD2. Trimming cost V 4 bases and J 0 bases; bases outside gene matches: 2. The germline V gene has CDR1 SNHLY and CDR2 FYNNEI. CDR3 length: 14 residues. CDR3: CASSGEGYQETQYL. The CDR3 bases are TGTGCCAGCAGTGGGGAGGGGTACCAAGAGACCCAGTACCTC.

This clonotype showed up many times. The chain uses TRBV12-3 or TRBV12-4 and TRBJ2-2; 7 bases are shared with TRBD2. The CDR3 covers 17 residues. V shed 3 bases, J shed 4 bases, and the junction held 11 bases outside the gene matches. The DNA for the CDR3 is TGTGCCAGCAGTTTGGGTCCGGGAGGTGGTCCCACCGGGGAGCTGTTTTTT. This sequence encodes CASSLGPGGGPTGELFF.

In its sample, this clonotype was seen many times. The chain carries TRBV28 and TRBJ1-2, with D perhaps TRBD1 (5 bases). Trimming cost V 11 bases and J 7 bases, with 17 bases left between them. CDR1 is MDHEN, CDR2 SYDVKM, per germline. CDR3 length equals 12 residues. The CDR3 bases are TGTGCCGCAAGGGGCCAGACGCGTGGCTACACCTTC. This codes for CAARGQTRGYTF.

This clonotype was seen many times. The J gene is TRBJ1-3, the V gene TRBV27, with TRBD1 identical over 7 bases. The germline V gene encodes CDR1 MNHEY and CDR2 SMNVEV (reference sequence). The CDR3 sequence is 17 residues long. V shed 5 bases, J shed 0 bases, and the junction held 10 bases outside the gene matches. DNA of the CDR3: TGTGCCAGCAGTCCAACAGGGGTAGGGACCTCTGGAAACACCATATATTTT. Its translation: CASSPTGVGTSGNTIYF.

The CDR3 DNA follows: TGCAGTGCTAGCTATCCAGGTTCCTACGAGCAGTACTTC. Residues: CSASYPGSYEQYF. The J gene is TRBJ2-7, the V gene TRBV20-1, with D hard to call. CDR1 is DFQATT, CDR2 SNEGSKA, per germline (reference sequence). The CDR3 has 13 amino acids. V gave up 3 bases and J gave up 1 base, with 10 bases separating them.

This clonotype has at least ten counts. The chain couples TRBV11-2 to TRBJ2-2; 8 nucleotides line up with TRBD2. V shed 2 bases, J shed 6 bases, and the junction held 5 bases outside the gene matches. The CDR3 is made up of 15 amino acids. Germline assignment: CDR1 SGHAT and CDR2 FQNNGV. The CDR3 DNA reads TGTGCCAGCAGCTTAAGCGGGAGTGTCTCCGGGGAGCTGTTTTTT. Protein product: CASSLSGSVSGELFF.

There are many counts of this clonotype. The chain links TRBV6-5 to TRBJ1-1, with D unresolved. Per the germline V gene, CDR1 is MNHEY and CDR2 is SVGAGI. This CDR3 contains 14 residues. The V and J ends lost 7 bases and 4 bases respectively, with 16 bases between them. CDR3 amino acids: CASTGSYSGTEAFF. In DNA, the CDR3 is TGTGCCAGCACGGGCAGTTACAGCGGCACTGAAGCTTTCTTT.

This clonotype was recorded at least ten times. The chain carries TRBV28 and TRBJ2-5, with D possibly TRBD2 on 5 matching bases. Trimming took off 3 bases at V and 4 bases at J, with 15 bases between the two ends. The CDR3 has 15 amino acids. Per the germline V gene, CDR1 is MDHEN and CDR2 is SYDVKM. The CDR3 DNA sequence: TGTGCCAGCAGTTTCAGAACGACCGGGATAGAGACCCAGTACTTC. Translation gives CASSFRTTGIETQYF.